This paragraph covers one T cell receptor (beta chain) sequence. Participants spanned ages about 18 to 100 years and resided in 20 to 25 US areas. People in the exposed group encountered a COVID-19 case within 2 weeks before entering the study. The data are from a study of blood T cell repertoires in COVID-19. Overall study context: In each case, the material was cDNA or gDNA derived from T cells, B-cell-depleted T cells, or PBMCs.

The germline V gene has CDR1 KGHDR and CDR2 SFDVKD. This CDR3 has 14 amino acids. Trimming pared 3 bases from V and 2 bases from J, leaving 9 bases between. Per the original data handling: Reference gene primer amplification yielded estimated nucleated cell counts. Repertoires were generated with immunoSEQ multiplex PCR, while TCRdb's copy carries only in-frame clones and drops some. D and trimming were read from the DNA, whereas the V and J calls and clone size are those reported in that table. The sample consists of some 290,000 clones, roughly 90% of them appearing once. This clonotype was sampled from a woman between 25 and 40 years old who had been exposed to COVID-19. The chain uses TRBV24-1 and TRBJ1-2; D call uncertain. Sequenced: PBMCs or T cells enriched from blood (not recorded which). DNA of the CDR3: TGTGCCACCAGTGATGGGAGGCGAAACTATGGCTACACCTTC. Its translation is CATSDGRRNYGYTF.